A selection of T cell receptor beta chains follows, all from one sample in a study of blood T cells in healthy people across ages. Using its own MiXCR run on the 5' RACE reads, TCRdb lists one record per CDR3 protein. The sample shows about 1,500,000 distinct CDR3 sequences, around 42% of them seen only once. The sequencing input was blood. The source of these receptors is a woman aged 18-29 years in good health. Both conserved end residues are part of each CDR3.

v_call: TRBV4-1; cdr3_aa: CASSPTGNYNSPLHF
v_call: TRBV20-1; cdr3_aa: CSAVTGGTDTQYF
v_call: TRBV28; cdr3_aa: CAGSFGGGNTDTQYF
v_call: TRBV6-5; cdr3_aa: CASSYSATGGGYGYTF
v_call: TRBV6-5; cdr3_aa: CASRPTGYSYEQYF
v_call: TRBV7-2; cdr3_aa: CASEERGASNQPQHF
v_call: TRBV6-5; cdr3_aa: CASSSLAEYNEQYF
v_call: TRBV3-1; cdr3_aa: CASSQDTLSRHQSREQYF
v_call: TRBV2; cdr3_aa: CASSEMGLDQETQYF
v_call: TRBV29-1; cdr3_aa: CSVDRQSGNNEQFF
v_call: TRBV7-9; cdr3_aa: CASSLGRDEGYTF
v_call: TRBV11-2; cdr3_aa: CASSSPDGKQYF
v_call: TRBV18; cdr3_aa: CASSPMNTEAFF
v_call: TRBV10-2; cdr3_aa: CASTLAGGARETQYF
v_call: TRBV11-2; cdr3_aa: CASSLASGTAYNEQYF
v_call: TRBV4-1; cdr3_aa: CASSQTIAGGWYEQYF
v_call: TRBV7-2; cdr3_aa: CASSYSQRETQYF
v_call: TRBV29-1; cdr3_aa: CSVEDGRGRNEQFF
v_call: TRBV5-6; cdr3_aa: CASNRAGEREQYF
v_call: TRBV13; cdr3_aa: CASSGRRTWEQFF
v_call: TRBV30; cdr3_aa: CAWVRTGNEQFF
v_call: TRBV6-1; cdr3_aa: CASSVADRSYEQYF
v_call: TRBV20-1; cdr3_aa: CSVAPDELTGQGGEQYF
v_call: TRBV30; cdr3_aa: CAWSVLRSQGAFF
v_call: TRBV5-1; cdr3_aa: CASSAQTGGGDTQYF
v_call: TRBV7-9; cdr3_aa: CASSFFRGDLRGQYF
v_call: TRBV20-1; cdr3_aa: CSGMSTASYEQYF
v_call: TRBV9; cdr3_aa: CASSRNSGYLGRNEQFF
v_call: TRBV5-1; cdr3_aa: CASSSRTSATSSYNEQFF
v_call: TRBV20-1; cdr3_aa: CSARDLAGGPQEQFF
v_call: TRBV7-9; cdr3_aa: CASTPYPGLKFF
v_call: TRBV4-2; cdr3_aa: CASSQELAGTYNEQFF
v_call: TRBV6-2/TRBV6-3; cdr3_aa: CASSYSDFLPVGSNQPQHF
v_call: TRBV20-1; cdr3_aa: CSARDQTSGRSPEQFF
v_call: TRBV14; cdr3_aa: CASSNRLANYGYTF
v_call: TRBV29-1; cdr3_aa: CSVEATGPTIQYF
v_call: TRBV25-1; cdr3_aa: CASASSETQYF
v_call: TRBV11-2; cdr3_aa: CASSLDPVTSTHEQFF
v_call: TRBV29-1; cdr3_aa: CSVEERVGSPLHF
v_call: TRBV20-1; cdr3_aa: CSALHFSNTEAFF
v_call: TRBV6-2/TRBV6-3; cdr3_aa: CASSYSGLAAAYNEQFF
v_call: TRBV20-1; cdr3_aa: CSARNGAEAFF
v_call: TRBV7-3; cdr3_aa: CASSLNTGSYNEQFF
v_call: TRBV30; cdr3_aa: CAWSAGQGNQPQHF
v_call: TRBV7-9; cdr3_aa: CANSRRTGAYEQYF
v_call: TRBV10-3; cdr3_aa: CAISGEMGEKLFF
v_call: TRBV27; cdr3_aa: CASSLGGPRTSGASSYNEQFF